These T cell receptor beta chains were read from a single sample in a study of CD8 T cells in Susac syndrome. MiXCR, applied by TCRdb to the immunoSEQ multiplex PCR reads, yields one record per CDR3 protein. Of 75,000 to 95,000 distinct CDR3 sequences listed, approximately 95% are singletons. Sequenced sample: CD8+ T cells from PBMCs. Source of these receptors: a human donor with Susac syndrome. CDR3s include the opening cysteine and the closing phenylalanine or tryptophan. D genes are given only for firm matches. Only part of the rows carry a size: once, few, many, or a class if the clone is expanded.

CDR3aa: CASSQDRWGNTGELFF
CDR3nt: TGCGCCAGCAGCCAAGATCGCTGGGGGAACACCGGGGAGCTGTTTTTT
v_gene: TRBV4-3
j_gene: TRBJ2-2
abundance: -
d_gene: -

CDR3aa: CASSVGADRHNEQFF
CDR3nt: TGTGCCAGCAGCGTAGGCGCGGACAGGCACAATGAGCAGTTCTTC
v_gene: TRBV9
j_gene: TRBJ2-1
abundance: -
d_gene: TRBD1

CDR3aa: CAWVPGGEPSTDTQYF
CDR3nt: TGTGCCTGGGTTCCCGGCGGGGAGCCTAGCACAGATACGCAGTATTTT
v_gene: TRBV30
j_gene: TRBJ2-3
abundance: -
d_gene: -

CDR3aa: CAISESGADLLYEQYF
CDR3nt: TGTGCCATCAGTGAGTCGGGCGCAGATCTCCTCTACGAGCAGTACTTC
v_gene: TRBV10-3
j_gene: TRBJ2-7
abundance: -
d_gene: -

CDR3aa: CATSRVIGELFF
CDR3nt: TGTGCCACCAGTCGGGTTATCGGGGAGCTGTTTTTT
v_gene: TRBV25-1
j_gene: TRBJ2-2
abundance: -
d_gene: -

CDR3aa: CASSLGQGWDTQYF
CDR3nt: TGTGCCAGCAGTTTGGGACAGGGATGGGATACGCAGTATTTT
v_gene: TRBV6-6
j_gene: TRBJ2-3
abundance: -
d_gene: TRBD1

CDR3aa: CASSQDGGSSYNEQFF
CDR3nt: TGCGCCAGCAGCCAAGATGGGGGGAGCTCCTACAATGAGCAGTTCTTC
v_gene: TRBV4-3
j_gene: TRBJ2-1
abundance: -
d_gene: -

CDR3aa: CASSLWGTAHEQYF
CDR3nt: TGTGCCAGCAGTTTATGGGGGACAGCCCACGAGCAGTACTTC
v_gene: TRBV25-1
j_gene: TRBJ2-7
abundance: -
d_gene: TRBD1

CDR3aa: CASSFTTSGRGNEQFF
CDR3nt: TGTGCCAGCAGCTTCACGACTAGCGGGAGGGGCAATGAGCAGTTCTTC
v_gene: TRBV9
j_gene: TRBJ2-1
abundance: -
d_gene: TRBD2

CDR3aa: CASSRPDGMNTEAFF
CDR3nt: TGTGCCAGCTCACGCCCGGACGGAATGAACACTGAAGCTTTCTTT
v_gene: TRBV18
j_gene: TRBJ1-1
abundance: -
d_gene: -

CDR3aa: CSVDLGGEQYF
CDR3nt: TGCAGCGTTGATCTCGGGGGCGAGCAGTACTTC
v_gene: TRBV29-1
j_gene: TRBJ2-7
abundance: -
d_gene: -

CDR3aa: CASSPPAGGKGEQFF
CDR3nt: TGTGCCAGCAGCCCGCCGGCGGGCGGGAAGGGTGAGCAGTTCTTC
v_gene: TRBV7-6
j_gene: TRBJ2-1
abundance: -
d_gene: -

CDR3aa: CSVVNGNYEQYF
CDR3nt: TGCAGCGTTGTCAACGGGAACTACGAGCAGTACTTC
v_gene: TRBV29-1
j_gene: TRBJ2-7
abundance: -
d_gene: -

CDR3aa: CASSSITSEGELFF
CDR3nt: TGTGCCAGCAGTTCCATCACTAGCGAAGGGGAGCTGTTTTTT
v_gene: TRBV12-3/TRBV12-4
j_gene: TRBJ2-2
abundance: -
d_gene: TRBD2

CDR3aa: CASSLGQGASDTEAFF
CDR3nt: TGTGCCAGCAGCTTAGGCCAAGGGGCGTCGGACACTGAAGCTTTCTTT
v_gene: TRBV13
j_gene: TRBJ1-1
abundance: -
d_gene: -

CDR3aa: CARRGGTEQFF
CDR3nt: TGTGCCAGGCGGGGTGGCACTGAGCAGTTCTTC
v_gene: TRBV2
j_gene: TRBJ2-1
abundance: -
d_gene: -

CDR3aa: CASSEAGANVLTF
CDR3nt: TGTGCCAGCAGTGAAGCTGGGGCCAACGTCCTGACTTTC
v_gene: TRBV6-2/TRBV6-3
j_gene: TRBJ2-6
abundance: -
d_gene: -

CDR3aa: CASRVLAGGRETQYF
CDR3nt: TGTGCCAGCAGAGTACTAGCGGGAGGAAGAGAGACCCAGTACTTC
v_gene: TRBV7-9
j_gene: TRBJ2-5
abundance: -
d_gene: TRBD2

CDR3aa: CASSPDGYSYEQYF
CDR3nt: TGTGCCAGCTCACCGGACGGGTACTCCTACGAGCAGTACTTC
v_gene: TRBV18
j_gene: TRBJ2-7
abundance: -
d_gene: -

CDR3aa: CASSVSASPTGYTF
CDR3nt: TGTGCCAGCAGCGTATCCGCTAGCCCGACAGGCTACACCTTC
v_gene: TRBV9
j_gene: TRBJ1-2
abundance: -
d_gene: -

CDR3aa: CASSFQGNTLAGGPGSNEQFF
CDR3nt: TGTGCCAGCAGTTTCCAGGGTAATACCTTAGCGGGAGGGCCGGGTTCCAATGAGCAGTTCTTC
v_gene: TRBV12-3/TRBV12-4
j_gene: TRBJ2-1
abundance: -
d_gene: TRBD2

CDR3aa: CASSFDGGAYNEQFF
CDR3nt: TGCGCCAGCAGCTTCGACGGGGGAGCCTACAATGAGCAGTTCTTC
v_gene: TRBV5-1
j_gene: TRBJ2-1
abundance: -
d_gene: -

CDR3aa: CASSISADSTDTQYF
CDR3nt: TGTGCCAGCAGCATTAGCGCTGATAGCACAGATACGCAGTATTTT
v_gene: TRBV12-3/TRBV12-4
j_gene: TRBJ2-3
abundance: -
d_gene: -

CDR3aa: CATSDPYNEQFF
CDR3nt: TGTGCCACCAGTGACCCTTACAATGAGCAGTTCTTC
v_gene: TRBV24-1
j_gene: TRBJ2-1
abundance: -
d_gene: -

CDR3aa: CASSVPGQGIETQYF
CDR3nt: TGTGCCAGCAGCGTCCCGGGACAGGGGATTGAGACCCAGTACTTC
v_gene: TRBV7-2
j_gene: TRBJ2-5
abundance: -
d_gene: TRBD1

CDR3aa: CASSPVAGGEKLFF
CDR3nt: TGTGCCAGCAGTCCAGTTGCGGGAGGGGAAAAACTGTTTTTT
v_gene: TRBV7-2
j_gene: TRBJ1-4
abundance: -
d_gene: -

CDR3aa: CASSFRARELFF
CDR3nt: TGTGCCAGCAGTTTTAGGGCCCGGGAGCTGTTTTTT
v_gene: TRBV28
j_gene: TRBJ2-2
abundance: -
d_gene: -

CDR3aa: CASSPLEGGANYGYTF
CDR3nt: TGTGCCAGCAGCCCCTTGGAGGGGGGGGCTAACTATGGCTACACCTTC
v_gene: TRBV12-3/TRBV12-4
j_gene: TRBJ1-2
abundance: -
d_gene: -

CDR3aa: CASSPLEAAPSYEQYF
CDR3nt: TGTGCCAGCAGCCCCCTCGAAGCAGCTCCCTCCTACGAGCAGTACTTC
v_gene: TRBV7-9
j_gene: TRBJ2-7
abundance: -
d_gene: -

CDR3aa: CASSVAPYGYTF
CDR3nt: TGTGCCAGCAGCGTAGCCCCCTATGGCTACACCTTC
v_gene: TRBV9
j_gene: TRBJ1-2
abundance: -
d_gene: -

CDR3aa: CASSPGLSNYGYTF
CDR3nt: TGTGCCAGCAGCCCGGGACTCAGTAACTATGGCTACACCTTC
v_gene: TRBV5-6
j_gene: TRBJ1-2
abundance: -
d_gene: -

CDR3aa: CASSLDLNGGTQYF
CDR3nt: TGTGCCAGCAGTCTGGACCTTAACGGTGGGACCCAGTACTTC
v_gene: TRBV7-9
j_gene: TRBJ2-5
abundance: -
d_gene: -

CDR3aa: CSVDPGTGNNGYTF
CDR3nt: TGCAGCGTTGACCCCGGGACAGGGAACAATGGCTACACCTTC
v_gene: TRBV29-1
j_gene: TRBJ1-2
abundance: -
d_gene: TRBD1

CDR3aa: CSATDPDNEQFF
CDR3nt: TGCAGTGCTACCGACCCCGACAATGAGCAGTTCTTC
v_gene: TRBV20-1
j_gene: TRBJ2-1
abundance: -
d_gene: -

CDR3aa: CSVEYGPRGGRADEQYF
CDR3nt: TGCAGCGTTGAATATGGCCCAAGAGGCGGGAGGGCGGACGAGCAGTACTTC
v_gene: TRBV29-1
j_gene: TRBJ2-7
abundance: once
d_gene: TRBD2

CDR3aa: CAWSLASGRGPYEQYF
CDR3nt: TGTGCCTGGAGTCTGGCTAGCGGGAGAGGCCCCTACGAGCAGTACTTC
v_gene: TRBV30
j_gene: TRBJ2-7
abundance: -
d_gene: TRBD2

CDR3aa: CASSQIRTSGNPGELFF
CDR3nt: TGCGCCAGCAGCCAAATAAGGACTAGCGGGAACCCCGGGGAGCTGTTTTTT
v_gene: TRBV4-1
j_gene: TRBJ2-2
abundance: -
d_gene: TRBD2

CDR3aa: CASSRHRDRVINEQFF
CDR3nt: TGTGCCAGCAGTCGACACCGGGACAGGGTCATAAATGAGCAGTTCTTC
v_gene: TRBV6-1
j_gene: TRBJ2-1
abundance: -
d_gene: TRBD1

CDR3aa: CASGGRGWRETQYF
CDR3nt: TGTGCCAGCGGCGGGAGAGGGTGGCGAGAGACCCAGTACTTC
v_gene: TRBV27
j_gene: TRBJ2-5
abundance: -
d_gene: TRBD2

CDR3aa: CASSLDREGYSNQPQHF
CDR3nt: TGTGCCAGTAGTTTGGACAGGGAGGGGTATAGCAATCAGCCCCAGCATTTT
v_gene: TRBV19
j_gene: TRBJ1-5
abundance: -
d_gene: TRBD1

CDR3aa: CSVERATNEQFF
CDR3nt: TGCAGCGTTGAACGCGCTACTAATGAGCAGTTCTTC
v_gene: TRBV29-1
j_gene: TRBJ2-1
abundance: -
d_gene: -

CDR3aa: CRIPGTEGGQAFF
CDR3nt: TGCAGGATACCGGGGACAGAGGGAGGGCAGGCTTTCTTT
v_gene: TRBV29-1
j_gene: TRBJ1-1
abundance: -
d_gene: TRBD1

CDR3aa: CASSSQGSYNEQFF
CDR3nt: TGTGCCAGCAGCTCCCAGGGTTCCTACAATGAGCAGTTCTTC
v_gene: TRBV5-6
j_gene: TRBJ2-1
abundance: -
d_gene: -

CDR3aa: CSARDRGTHYEQYF
CDR3nt: TGCAGTGCTAGAGATCGGGGGACTCACTACGAGCAGTACTTC
v_gene: TRBV20-1
j_gene: TRBJ2-7
abundance: -
d_gene: -

CDR3aa: CASSLVGRGAQETQYF
CDR3nt: TGTGCCAGCAGCTTAGTGGGCAGGGGAGCGCAAGAGACCCAGTACTTC
v_gene: TRBV7-2
j_gene: TRBJ2-5
abundance: -
d_gene: -

CDR3aa: CSARDRWGGTSYNEQFF
CDR3nt: TGCAGTGCTAGAGATAGATGGGGCGGGACCTCCTACAATGAGCAGTTCTTC
v_gene: TRBV20-1
j_gene: TRBJ2-1
abundance: once
d_gene: -

CDR3aa: CASSFAPGTGAYEQYF
CDR3nt: TGTGCCAGCAGTTTTGCCCCCGGGACAGGGGCCTACGAGCAGTACTTC
v_gene: TRBV28
j_gene: TRBJ2-7
abundance: -
d_gene: TRBD1

CDR3aa: CASRGQGDNEQFF
CDR3nt: TGTGCCAGCAGGGGACAGGGGGACAATGAGCAGTTCTTC
v_gene: TRBV13
j_gene: TRBJ2-1
abundance: once
d_gene: TRBD1

CDR3aa: CATSDSRRYSNQPQHF
CDR3nt: TGTGCCACCAGTGATAGTAGACGTTATAGCAATCAGCCCCAGCATTTT
v_gene: TRBV24-1
j_gene: TRBJ1-5
abundance: -
d_gene: -

CDR3aa: CASSLETTEAFF
CDR3nt: TGTGCCAGCAGCTTAGAGACTACTGAAGCTTTCTTT
v_gene: TRBV13
j_gene: TRBJ1-1
abundance: -
d_gene: -

CDR3aa: CSARALAGAGELFF
CDR3nt: TGCAGTGCTAGAGCACTAGCGGGAGCCGGGGAGCTGTTTTTT
v_gene: TRBV20-1
j_gene: TRBJ2-2
abundance: -
d_gene: TRBD2

CDR3aa: CSARWGSNTEAFF
CDR3nt: TGCAGTGCTAGGTGGGGTTCGAACACTGAAGCTTTCTTT
v_gene: TRBV20-1
j_gene: TRBJ1-1
abundance: -
d_gene: -

CDR3aa: CASSDLGKSSYEQYF
CDR3nt: TGTGCCAGCAGTGATTTGGGTAAATCCTCCTACGAGCAGTACTTC
v_gene: TRBV2
j_gene: TRBJ2-7
abundance: -
d_gene: -

CDR3aa: CSATQMAYEQYF
CDR3nt: TGCAGTGCTACTCAGATGGCGTACGAGCAGTACTTC
v_gene: TRBV20-1
j_gene: TRBJ2-7
abundance: -
d_gene: -

CDR3aa: CASSSRPPWVSADTQYF
CDR3nt: TGTGCCAGCAGCTCCCGACCCCCTTGGGTTAGTGCAGATACGCAGTATTTT
v_gene: TRBV5-4
j_gene: TRBJ2-3
abundance: -
d_gene: -

CDR3aa: CASSFPPEQETQYF
CDR3nt: TGTGCCAGCAGTTTTCCCCCAGAACAAGAGACCCAGTACTTC
v_gene: TRBV12-3/TRBV12-4
j_gene: TRBJ2-5
abundance: -
d_gene: -

CDR3aa: CATSRDGTTSQPQHF
CDR3nt: TGTGCCACCAGCAGAGATGGAACGACTTCCCAGCCCCAGCATTTT
v_gene: TRBV15
j_gene: TRBJ1-5
abundance: once
d_gene: -